Sequencing of this T cell receptor beta chain was carried out in a study of control samples from healthy donors and cancer patients. Using immunoSEQ multiplex PCR, the repertoire was profiled, and TCRdb retains in-frame clones only, with some absent. The sample includes some 150,000 clones, around 96% of them seen just once. The germline V gene has CDR1 SGHKS and CDR2 YYEKEE (reference sequence). This CDR3 is 14 amino acids long. V was clipped by 2 bases and J by 0 bases, with 7 bases between them. Material for sequencing was blood. The rearrangement joins TRBV5-5 to TRBJ2-3; D ambiguous. This sequence originates from a young woman in good health. The CDR3 coding sequence is TGTGCCAGCAGCTTAGTCCTTAGCACAGATACGCAGTATTTT. Amino acid sequence: CASSLVLSTDTQYF.